The 17 T cell receptor beta chains below were found in one sample sequenced in a study of blood T cells in healthy people across ages. Through a sample-barcoded 5' primer and a J-beta primer mix, a second PCR was run for about 6 to 11 cycles. TCRdb re-derived calls from the 5' RACE reads in MiXCR, one entry per CDR3 protein. This sample carries approximately 780,000 distinct CDR3 sequences, approximately 24% of them seen once, and the ten largest clones take around 3%. In addition, the sample was reused for a study of T cells of mothers and their children.

Sequenced material: blood. The origin of the receptors is a boy between 10 and 17 years old in good health.

V is TRBV6-1 and J is TRBJ2-7; 7 nucleotides match TRBD1. V lost 0 bases and J lost 5; bases outside the gene matches: 7. The CDR3 spans 15 residues. From germline, CDR1 is MNHNS and CDR2 SASEGT. This CDR3 reads CASSEARAGGDEQYF. Written as DNA, the CDR3 is TGTGCCAGCAGTGAAGCGCGCGCAGGGGGAGACGAGCAGTACTTC.

The sample holds many counts of this clonotype. V usage is TRBV2 and J usage is TRBJ2-5, with 9 bases that match TRBD1. The CDR3 extends over 14 amino acids. The V gene's germline CDR1 is SNHLY and CDR2 FYNNEI. V was clipped by 6 bases and J by 5 bases; unmatched bases: 7. The CDR3 reads CASRPTGGGETQYF. DNA for the CDR3: TGTGCCAGCAGACCCACAGGGGGCGGGGAGACCCAGTACTTC.

The CDR3 region has the DNA TGTGCCTGGAGTATGGATTCACCCCTCCACTTT. Protein product: CAWSMDSPLHF. This sequence joins TRBV30 and TRBJ1-6, with D uncertain. The V end lost 2 bases, the J end lost 8 bases, and 4 bases lay between the germline ends. Per germline, CDR1 GTSNPN and CDR2 SVGIG (reference sequence). This CDR3 has 11 amino acids.

This clonotype was recorded a few times. J is TRBJ1-1 and V is TRBV6-1; no reliable D call. The germline CDR1 and CDR2 sequences are MNHNS and SASEGT. The CDR3 consists of 15 residues. The V and J ends lost 4 bases and 5 bases respectively, with 17 bases between them. CDR3 sequence (DNA): TGTGCCAGCAGTGCCGCCACGGGGTCGGATACTGAAGCTTTCTTT. This codes for CASSAATGSDTEAFF.

In its sample, this clonotype was seen many times. This chain uses TRBV5-1 with TRBJ2-1; D tentatively fits TRBD1 or TRBD2 (6 bases each). Trimming removed 0 bases from V and 10 bases from J, with 32 bases in between. CDR1 and CDR2 from the germline V gene are SGHRS and YFSETQ. This CDR3 has 20 amino acids. The CDR3 loop is CASSLAGQWGGFTAASEQFF. CDR3 DNA sequence: TGCGCCAGCAGCTTGGCCGGACAGTGGGGAGGATTTACGGCTGCCAGCGAGCAGTTCTTC.

J is TRBJ2-3 and V is TRBV5-1; 8 bases agree with TRBD2. Germline V CDR1 and CDR2: SGHRS, YFSETQ. J lost 2 bases, V lost 1 base, and 6 bases had no gene match. The CDR3 length is 16 residues. The CDR3 sequence: CASSLRSGGTTDTQYF. In DNA, the CDR3 is TGCGCCAGCAGCTTGAGAAGCGGGGGAACCACAGATACGCAGTATTTT.

The chain combines TRBV9 with TRBJ2-7; 11 nucleotides match TRBD1. From germline, CDR1 is SGDLS and CDR2 YYNGEE. Trimming cost V 2 bases and J 12 bases; bases outside gene matches: 19. This CDR3 has 17 amino acids. This CDR3 reads CASSVDPIGQGATGRYF. CDR3 nucleotides: TGTGCCAGCAGCGTGGACCCTATCGGACAGGGGGCTACGGGGCGGTACTTC.

The V gene is TRBV29-1, the J gene TRBJ1-3; D gene uncertain. Trimming left V 4 bases short and J 0 bases short, with 4 bases between. Looked up from germline, CDR1 is SQVTM and CDR2 is ANQGSEA. The CDR3 totals 12 residues. The CDR3 protein is CSVVASGNTIYF. Here the CDR3 DNA reads TGCAGCGTTGTGGCCTCTGGAAACACCATATATTTT.

CDR3 amino acids: CASSYYSGGGETQYF. Here the CDR3 DNA reads TGTGCCAGCAGTTACTATAGCGGGGGGGGAGAGACCCAGTACTTC. The chain is built from TRBV6-2 or TRBV6-3 and TRBJ2-5; the match to TRBD2 covers 11 bases. The V and J ends lost 1 base and 4 bases, in that order; junction bases with no gene match: 2. CDR1 is MNHEY, CDR2 SVGEGT, per germline. There are 15 residues in the CDR3.

This clonotype was counted between two and nine times. The rearrangement uses TRBV20-1 and TRBJ2-5, with 9 bases lining up with TRBD1. The end of the DNA aligns better with TRBJ2-7, so the J call may be wrong. CDR3 size: 15 residues. From germline, CDR1 is DFQATT and CDR2 SNEGSKA (reference sequence). As DNA, the CDR3 is TGCAGTGCTAGACCTTTACAGGGGGCTTCCTACGAGCAGTACTTC. This encodes CSARPLQGASYEQYF.

This rearrangement joins TRBV5-1 to TRBJ1-6, with D possibly matching TRBD1 (5 bases). This CDR3 is 15 amino acids long. Germline lookup yields CDR1 SGHRS and CDR2 YFSETQ. V was cut by 3 bases and J by 7 bases, with 14 bases left in between. CDR3 sequence: CASSWGLDYNSPLHF. The DNA of the CDR3 is TGCGCCAGCAGCTGGGGGTTAGACTACAATTCACCCCTCCACTTT.

This clonotype was observed a few times. CDR3 residues: CASSQDEVLGATNEKLFF. In DNA, the CDR3 is TGTGCCAGCAGCCAAGATGAGGTTTTAGGGGCAACTAATGAAAAACTGTTTTTT. This chain links TRBV4-2 with TRBJ1-4; D may be TRBD1 (5 bases). The CDR3 has 18 residues. The V end was cut by 0 bases, the J end by 0 bases, with 14 bases between. Per germline, CDR1 LGHNA and CDR2 YNFKEQ.

The chain uses TRBV5-1 and TRBJ2-2; TRBD2 agrees at 10 bases. The CDR3 contains 16 residues. The V and J ends lost 4 bases and 1 base, in that order; junction bases with no gene match: 4. Per the germline V gene, CDR1 is SGHRS and CDR2 is YFSETQ. The DNA for the CDR3 is TGCGCCAGCAGCACATTAGCGGGGGGGAACACCGGGGAGCTGTTTTTT. It yields the protein CASSTLAGGNTGELFF.

This clonotype has just a few counts. Germline is not matched at one junction end, which may reflect a read error. Written as DNA, the CDR3 is TGTGCCGCCAGTGAGGTGGGACAGGGCTCCTACGAGCAGTACTTC. As protein: CAASEVGQGSYEQYF. The chain has TRBV24-1 and TRBJ2-7; TRBD1 matches 9 bases. Looked up from germline, CDR1 is KGHDR and CDR2 is SFDVKD. The CDR3 length is 15 residues.

The V and J genes are TRBV20-1 and TRBJ1-2; a weak D match, TRBD1 (6 bases). The CDR3 runs 13 residues. V shed 4 bases and J shed 4 bases, with 13 bases lying between them. CDR1 and CDR2 (germline): DFQATT, SNEGSKA (reference sequence). The CDR3 loop is CSAMRGEVYGYTF. CDR3 nucleotide sequence: TGCAGTGCTATGAGGGGGGAGGTCTATGGCTACACCTTC.

V gene TRBV20-1 combines with J gene TRBJ2-3; 7 bases line up with TRBD2. The CDR3 length is 13 residues. V shed 5 bases and J 0 bases; nucleotides not matched to a gene: 2. Germline V gives CDR1 DFQATT, CDR2 SNEGSKA (reference sequence). In nucleotides, the CDR3 is TGCAGTGCTGAGGGACTAAGCACAGATACGCAGTATTTT. It is translated as CSAEGLSTDTQYF.

The chain carries TRBV3-1 and TRBJ2-1; 16 nucleotides match TRBD2. Germline V gives CDR1 LGHDT, CDR2 YNNKEL (reference sequence). The CDR3 sequence is 21 residues long. Trimming at V came to 1 base and at J to 0 bases, leaving 9 bases not matched to a gene. CDR3 DNA sequence: TGTGCCAGCAGCCAAGTTTGGGGACTAGCGGGGGGGATTAGCTCCTACAATGAGCAGTTCTTC. Its translation: CASSQVWGLAGGISSYNEQFF.